This entry describes one TCR beta chain. Its antigen is still unknown. There are 14 residues in the CDR3. V was clipped by 8 bases and J by 4 bases, with 18 bases between them. The germline V gene has CDR1 MDHEN and CDR2 SYDVKM. The sample originates from a study of cytomegalovirus exposure and HLA in healthy donors. Findings of the study overall: TCR beta V- and J-gene trimming was later associated with a missense DCLRE1C variant. In a later analysis, several top co-occurrence clusters appeared linked to parvovirus B19, influenza, CMV and Epstein-Barr virus. In vitro testing confirmed a few CMV-associated chains as specific for CMV antigens. Productive status was seen about 90% or about 30% of the time for most TCR beta V segments in an earlier analysis.

PCR involved 60 Vbeta and 13 Jbeta primers. Assay: immunoSEQ multiplex PCR; the TCRdb copy retains only in-frame clones and omits some. The data show over 130,000 clones, with under 90% seen just once and around 2.4% held by the top ten. The receptor was derived from a male donor in good health and CMV-seronegative. The chain recombines TRBV28 with TRBJ2-7, with D unresolved. Material for sequencing was PBMCs. The CDR3 nucleotides read TGTGCCAGCCAAACTTCCGGGTCCGGGTACGAGCAGTACTTC. Amino acids: CASQTSGSGYEQYF.